The entry below describes one T cell receptor (beta chain). This record comes from a study of CD8+ T cells in alopecia areata. The authors extracted RNA and reverse transcribed it into cDNA as the sequencing template. Sequencing used immunoSEQ multiplex PCR; TCRdb keeps in-frame clones, though not all of them. The sample lists under 200,000 clones; 50% to 65% were seen once. Treatment reported: oral pan-JAK inhibitor, 5-10 mg twice daily. The V gene's germline CDR1 is MNHEY and CDR2 SMNVEV (reference sequence). The CDR3 length is 11 residues. Trimming took off 4 bases at V and 7 bases at J, with 4 bases between the two ends.

The genes are TRBV27 and TRBJ2-2, with no clear D. Material: CD4+ T cells sorted from blood, obtained at week 24, from a patient treated with tofacitinib. The sequence was collected from a human donor with alopecia areata. CDR3 residues: CASSSVGELFF. The CDR3 DNA is TGTGCCAGCAGTTCCGTCGGGGAGCTGTTTTTT.